Listed here are 29 T cell receptor beta chains from one sample, sequenced in a study of T cell responses to AZD1222 COVID-19 vaccine. Generated by immunoSEQ multiplex PCR, the TCRdb table keeps only in-frame clones and is missing some. The sample contains around 110,000 clones, 75% to 90% of which appear only once. The specimen was peripheral blood, collected on day 0 of AZD1222 vaccination. The receptors shown here come from an adult in good health.

The chain has TRBV6-5 and TRBJ2-7; a possible D gene is TRBD1 (5 bases). The CDR3 is 15 residues long. The germline gives CDR1 MNHEY, CDR2 SVGAGI. V lost 0 bases, J lost 1 base, and 10 bases lay in between. CDR3 DNA sequence: TGTGCCAGCAGTTACTCTTCTCAGGGTTCCTACGAGCAGTACTTC. It yields the protein CASSYSSQGSYEQYF.

The chain carries TRBV3-1 (or the pseudogene TRBV3-2) and TRBJ1-2; maybe TRBD1 (6 bases). The V end was cut by 4 bases, the J end by 4 bases, with 19 bases between. The CDR3 has 16 amino acids. The V gene's germline CDR1 is LGHDT and CDR2 YNNKEL (reference sequence). The CDR3 sequence: CASSLGRGRGGYGYTF. The CDR3 nucleotides read TGTGCCAGCAGCCTGGGCCGGGGCAGGGGTGGCTATGGCTACACCTTC.

There are a few counts of this clone. This chain uses TRBV5-5 with TRBJ1-1; unclear D gene. V dropped 2 bases and J dropped 1 base, with 15 bases sitting between them. Per germline, CDR1 SGHKS and CDR2 YYEKEE (reference sequence). The length of the CDR3 is 16 residues. The CDR3: CASSFGQTLSNTEAFF. CDR3 in DNA: TGTGCCAGCAGCTTCGGTCAAACACTATCGAACACTGAAGCTTTCTTT.

The chain carries TRBV7-2 and TRBJ2-7; no clear D. V was shortened by 3 bases and J by 3 bases, with 12 bases between the two germline ends. The CDR3 spans 14 residues. Germline CDR1 SGHTA, CDR2 FQGNSA. This CDR3 is CASSLLGIGYEQYF. In DNA form, the CDR3 reads TGTGCCAGCAGCTTGCTAGGAATAGGCTACGAGCAGTACTTC.

The genes are TRBV25-1 and TRBJ1-4, with D perhaps matching TRBD1 (5 bases). This CDR3 is 15 amino acids long. Trimming left V 6 bases short and J 3 bases short, with 14 bases between. The germline V gene encodes CDR1 MGHDK and CDR2 SYGVNS. CDR3 region: CASSPGPGPNEKLFF. Written as DNA, the CDR3 is TGTGCCAGCAGCCCGGGGCCAGGGCCTAATGAAAAACTGTTTTTT.

This chain joins TRBV19 and TRBJ1-6; unclear D gene. Trimming shortened V by 6 bases and J by 7 bases, and 25 bases separated the two germline ends. Germline-derived CDR1 and CDR2 are LNHDA and SQIVND (reference sequence). This CDR3 contains 18 residues. The CDR3 sequence: CASREIWAPDGFNSPLHF. In nucleotides, the CDR3 is TGTGCCAGTAGAGAGATTTGGGCGCCGGACGGGTTCAATTCACCCCTCCACTTT.

The chain uses TRBV28 and TRBJ2-4; TRBD1 matches at 7 bases. The CDR3 loop spans 16 amino acids. J gave up 8 bases and V 6 bases, and 16 bases lay outside the gene matches. Germline values: CDR1 MDHEN, CDR2 SYDVKM. The DNA of the CDR3 is TGTGCCAGCAGCCGTGCGGTTACAGGGGCGCGGGACATTCAGTACTTC. It translates to CASSRAVTGARDIQYF.

This chain uses TRBV28 with TRBJ2-5, with 7 bases matching TRBD1. V lost 5 bases to trimming and J lost 3 bases; unmatched junction nucleotides: 0. The CDR3 consists of 12 residues. Germline CDR1 reads MDHEN; CDR2 reads SYDVKM. The CDR3: CASSQGEETQYF. Written as DNA, the CDR3 is TGTGCCAGCAGTCAGGGGGAAGAGACCCAGTACTTC.

This clone was detected only once. The chain recombines TRBV5-4 with TRBJ2-3; 13 bases map to TRBD2. This CDR3 region has 15 residues. Germline V CDR1 and CDR2: SGHNT, YYREEE (reference sequence). The ends lost 4 bases at V and 6 bases at J; junction bases unmatched: 5. The CDR3 DNA sequence: TGTGCCAGCAGCCAACTAGCGGGGGGGCCGGATACGCAGTATTTT. As protein: CASSQLAGGPDTQYF.

This clone was observed a handful of times. V usage is TRBV4-3 and J usage is TRBJ2-7; D might be TRBD2 (6 bases). With 4 bases removed from V and 3 bases from J, the gap between germline ends came to 16 bases. The V gene's germline CDR1 is LGHNA and CDR2 YSLEER. CDR3 length: 15 residues. CDR3 sequence reads: CASSPQNTGSYEQYF. The CDR3 DNA follows: TGCGCCAGCAGCCCACAAAACACCGGGAGCTACGAGCAGTACTTC.

The V gene is TRBV6-5, the J gene TRBJ2-3; weak D call: TRBD1 (5 bases). This CDR3 is built from 16 residues. CDR1 MNHEY and CDR2 SVGAGI come from the germline V gene. With 0 bases removed from V and 6 bases from J, the gap between germline ends came to 16 bases. The CDR3 coding sequence is TGTGCCAGCAGTTACTCTCGATGGCCTCCAGGGGATACGCAGTATTTT. It codes for CASSYSRWPPGDTQYF.

By share, this clone counts as medium-sized. This chain connects TRBV18 to TRBJ1-2; a weak D match, TRBD1 (6 bases). Germline-derived CDR1 and CDR2 are KGHSH and LQKENI. Deletions cut 4 bases from V and 6 bases from J, with 12 bases between. The CDR3 runs 13 residues. Here the CDR3 reads CASSLLDSDGYTF. The CDR3 region has the DNA TGTGCCAGCTCACTTCTGGACAGCGATGGCTACACCTTC.

CDR3 protein: CASKSRDRGREQYF. CDR3 DNA sequence: TGTGCCAGTAAGAGCCGGGACAGGGGAAGGGAGCAGTACTTC. V gene TRBV19 combines with J gene TRBJ2-7; 10 nucleotides match TRBD1. The CDR3 runs 14 residues. The germline gives CDR1 LNHDA, CDR2 SQIVND (reference sequence). J lost 7 bases, V lost 7 bases, and 10 bases had no gene match.

The rearrangement links TRBV6-2 or TRBV6-3 to TRBJ2-1, with 12 bases matching TRBD2. V dropped 5 bases and J dropped 8; count of bases not matched to a gene: 13. The CDR3 is 17 residues long. Per germline, CDR1 MNHEY and CDR2 SVGEGT. The CDR3 loop is CASSPSGLAGWGYEQFF. DNA for the CDR3: TGTGCCAGCAGTCCCTCCGGACTAGCGGGATGGGGCTATGAGCAGTTCTTC.

This chain connects TRBV9 to TRBJ1-6, with TRBD1 matching 8 bases. The CDR3 contains 16 residues. The junction had 13 bases not matched to a gene; V was cut back by 4 bases and J by 10 bases. Per germline, CDR1 SGDLS and CDR2 YYNGEE. DNA of the CDR3: TGTGCCAGCAGCCCCCATGGGGGACAGGACGGGTCACCCCTCCACTTT. Translation gives CASSPHGGQDGSPLHF.

The CDR3 loop reads CASSSEAYQPQHF. The CDR3 DNA follows: TGTGCCAGCAGTTCGGAAGCATATCAGCCCCAGCATTTT. J is TRBJ1-5 and V is TRBV28; D ambiguous. V was trimmed by 4 bases and J by 5 bases, leaving 9 bases between them. Germline CDR1 and CDR2: MDHEN and SYDVKM. The CDR3 is 13 amino acids. Full variable domain (outside the CDR3, taken from reference TRBV28 and TRBJ1-5): DVKVTQSSRYLVKRTGEKVFLECVQDMDHENMFWYRQDPGLGLRLIYFSYDVKMKEKGDIPEGYSVSREKKERFSLILESASTNQTSMYLCASSSEAYQPQHFGDGTRLSIL.

In this sample, this clone turned up once. The chain couples TRBV5-1 to TRBJ1-2, with 8 nucleotides matching TRBD1. The length of the CDR3 is 15 residues. Trimming cost V 0 bases and J 9 bases; bases outside gene matches: 10. Germline CDR1 reads SGHRS; CDR2 reads YFSETQ. Here the CDR3 DNA reads TGCGCCAGCAGCTTGGCCGGGACAGGCCTAGAGCGCTACACCTTC. Protein: CASSLAGTGLERYTF.

The CDR3 DNA reads as TGTGCCAGCAGTTTAGGAGGGGAAGGCTACACCTTC. The encoded protein is CASSLGGEGYTF. The chain joins TRBV28 to TRBJ1-2; D is perhaps TRBD1 (5 bases). V shed 2 bases and J shed 8 bases, with 9 bases lying between them. The CDR3 extends over 12 amino acids. The germline CDR1 and CDR2 sequences are MDHEN and SYDVKM.

The rearrangement joins TRBV6-1 to TRBJ2-3; maybe TRBD1 (7 bases). The germline V gene has CDR1 MNHNS and CDR2 SASEGT. This CDR3 has 15 amino acids. V was shortened by 2 bases and J by 2 bases, with 11 bases between the two germline ends. CDR3 DNA sequence: TGTGCCAGCAGTGAACAGGGGGGAACCACAGATACGCAGTATTTT. As protein: CASSEQGGTTDTQYF.

The chain recombines TRBV27 with TRBJ1-1, with a weak D call TRBD1 (5 bases). CDR1 is MNHEY and CDR2 is SMNVEV in the germline V gene (reference sequence). CDR3 length equals 14 residues. Between the trimmed V and J ends, which lost 3 bases and 8 bases, there was a span of 16 bases. CDR3 nucleotide sequence: TGTGCCAGCAGTTTCAGGGCAGAATCTTCGGAAGCTTTCTTT. Its translation: CASSFRAESSEAFF.

The V and J genes are TRBV2 and TRBJ1-1; a weak D match, TRBD1 (6 bases). Trimming stripped 3 bases from V and 7 bases from J, with 15 bases between. Germline CDR1 SNHLY, CDR2 FYNNEI. The CDR3 covers 14 residues. This chain's CDR3 is CASSEAGAVIEAFF. The DNA for the CDR3 is TGTGCCAGCAGTGAGGCAGGGGCCGTGATTGAAGCTTTCTTT.

The rearrangement joins TRBV27 to TRBJ1-1; a possible D gene is TRBD1 (5 bases). V was clipped by 2 bases and J by 4 bases, with 14 bases between them. The CDR3 is made up of 15 amino acids. Germline assignment: CDR1 MNHEY and CDR2 SMNVEV (reference sequence). The CDR3 DNA reads as TGTGCCAGCAGTTTAAGCCGGGGGGGGAGCACTGAAGCTTTCTTT. This translates into CASSLSRGGSTEAFF.

To note about this clone: The sample holds other DNA sequences that translate to the same CDR3. CDR3 sequence reads: CSVGGGMNTEAFF. As DNA, the CDR3 is TGCAGCGTGGGTGGGGGCATGAACACTGAAGCTTTCTTT. The rearrangement uses TRBV29-1 and TRBJ1-1; TRBD1 is a possible D gene (6 bases). V was trimmed by 6 bases and J by 0 bases, leaving 11 bases between them. This CDR3 has 13 residues. Germline CDR1 reads SQVTM; CDR2 reads ANQGSEA.

The chain combines TRBV29-1 with TRBJ2-2, with D hard to call. The CDR3 runs to 11 residues. The germline gives CDR1 SQVTM, CDR2 ANQGSEA. V dropped 7 bases and J dropped 1 base, with 4 bases sitting between them. As DNA, the CDR3 is TGCAGCGCCCAGAACACCGGGGAGCTGTTTTTT. Its translation: CSAQNTGELFF.

The chain uses TRBV9 and TRBJ2-2; 8 bases match TRBD2. This CDR3 spans 17 amino acids. The trim removed 2 bases at V and 0 bases at J, leaving 6 bases unmatched. Germline assignment: CDR1 SGDLS and CDR2 YYNGEE. DNA of the CDR3: TGTGCCAGCAGCGTCGTAAGCGGGAGCCCGAACACCGGGGAGCTGTTTTTT. Its protein is CASSVVSGSPNTGELFF. Full variable domain (outside the CDR3, taken from reference TRBV9 and TRBJ2-2): DSGVTQTPKHLITATGQRVTLRCSPRSGDLSVYWYQQSLDQGLQFLIQYYNGEERAKGNILERFSAQQFPDLHSELNLSSLELGDSALYFCASSVVSGSPNTGELFFGEGSRLTVL.

The V and J genes are TRBV11-3 and TRBJ1-1, with D possibly TRBD1 on 6 matching bases. V was clipped by 4 bases and J by 4 bases, with 10 bases between them. Germline V lookup: CDR1 SGHNT, CDR2 YENEEA. The CDR3 contains 13 residues. DNA of the CDR3: TGTGCCAGCAGCTCCGAGGGGGGCACTGAAGCTTTCTTT. This gives the protein CASSSEGGTEAFF.

The chain uses TRBV7-3 and TRBJ2-3; D gene unclear. Per germline, CDR1 SGHTA and CDR2 FQGTGA. V dropped 5 bases and J dropped 1 base, with 13 bases sitting between them. The CDR3 is 15 amino acids. CDR3 loop: CASSQVGYGTDTQYF. The DNA of the CDR3 is TGTGCCAGCAGCCAAGTGGGGTACGGCACAGATACGCAGTATTTT.

This sequence joins TRBV3-1 (or the pseudogene TRBV3-2) and TRBJ2-1; no definite D call. Trimming pared 1 base from V and 4 bases from J, leaving 5 bases between. Per germline, CDR1 LGHDT and CDR2 YNNKEL (reference sequence). CDR3 length: 13 amino acids. CDR3 sequence reads: CASSQAFYNEQFF. As DNA, the CDR3 is TGTGCCAGCAGCCAAGCCTTTTACAATGAGCAGTTCTTC.

The CDR3 nucleotides read TGTGCCAGCTCACGCGGCATCGATGAGCAGTTCTTC. As protein: CASSRGIDEQFF. The chain recombines TRBV18 with TRBJ2-1; the D is unclear. The CDR3 runs to 12 residues. V lost 4 bases and J 8 bases, leaving 9 bases between the germline ends. Germline V gene sequence: CDR1 KGHSH, CDR2 LQKENI. The full variable domain, its missing parts supplied by reference TRBV18 and TRBJ2-1, is NAGVMQNPRHLVRRRGQEARLRCSPMKGHSHVYWYRQLPEEGLKFMVYLQKENIIDESGMPKERFSAEFPKEGPSILRIQQVVRGDSAAYFCASSRGIDEQFFGPGTRLTVL.